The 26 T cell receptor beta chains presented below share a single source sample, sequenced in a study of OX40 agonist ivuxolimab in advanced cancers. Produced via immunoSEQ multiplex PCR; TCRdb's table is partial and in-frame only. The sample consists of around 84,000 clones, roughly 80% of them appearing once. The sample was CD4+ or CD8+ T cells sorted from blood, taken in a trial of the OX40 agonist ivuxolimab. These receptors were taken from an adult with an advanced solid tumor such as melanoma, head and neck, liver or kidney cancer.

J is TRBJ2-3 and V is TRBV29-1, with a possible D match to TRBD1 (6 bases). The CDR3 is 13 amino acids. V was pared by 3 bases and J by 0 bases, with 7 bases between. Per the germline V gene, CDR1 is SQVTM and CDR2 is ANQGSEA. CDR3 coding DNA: TGCAGCGTTGACAGGGGAAGCACAGATACGCAGTATTTT. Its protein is CSVDRGSTDTQYF.

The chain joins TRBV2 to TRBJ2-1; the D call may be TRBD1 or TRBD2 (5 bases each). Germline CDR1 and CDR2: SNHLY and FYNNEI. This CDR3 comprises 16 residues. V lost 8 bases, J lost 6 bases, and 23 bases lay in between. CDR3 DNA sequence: TGTGCCAGCTTCCGGGACGGCATGTCCAATACCAATGAGCAGTTCTTC. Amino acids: CASFRDGMSNTNEQFF.

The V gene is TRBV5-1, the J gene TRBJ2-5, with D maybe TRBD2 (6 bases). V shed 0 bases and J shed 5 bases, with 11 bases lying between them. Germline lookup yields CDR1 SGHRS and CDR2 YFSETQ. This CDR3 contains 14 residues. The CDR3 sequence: CASSLVGGVETQYF. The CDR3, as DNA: TGCGCCAGCAGCTTGGTTGGCGGGGTGGAGACCCAGTACTTC. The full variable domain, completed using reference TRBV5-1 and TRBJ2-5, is KAGVTQTPRYLIKTRGQQVTLSCSPISGHRSVSWYQQTPGQGLQFLFEYFSETQRNKGNFPGRFSGRQFSNSRSEMNVSTLELGDSALYLCASSLVGGVETQYFGPGTRLLVL.

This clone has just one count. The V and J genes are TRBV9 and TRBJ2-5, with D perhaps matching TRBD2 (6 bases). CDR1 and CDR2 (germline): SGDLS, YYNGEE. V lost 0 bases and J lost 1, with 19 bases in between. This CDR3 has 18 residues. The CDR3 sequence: CASSVAPGPWGVQETQYF. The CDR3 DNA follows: TGTGCCAGCAGCGTAGCTCCGGGACCGTGGGGGGTCCAAGAGACCCAGTACTTC.

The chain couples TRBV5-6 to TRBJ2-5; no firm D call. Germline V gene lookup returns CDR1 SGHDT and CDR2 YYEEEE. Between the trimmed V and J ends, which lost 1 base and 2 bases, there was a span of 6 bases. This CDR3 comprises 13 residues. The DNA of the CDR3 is TGTGCCAGCAGCTTGCCACAGCAAGAGACCCAGTACTTC. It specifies CASSLPQQETQYF. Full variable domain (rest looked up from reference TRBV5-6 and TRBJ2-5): DAGVTQSPTHLIKTRGQQVTLRCSPKSGHDTVSWYQQALGQGPQFIFQYYEEEERQRGNFPDRFSGHQFPNYSSELNVNALLLGDSALYLCASSLPQQETQYFGPGTRLLVL.

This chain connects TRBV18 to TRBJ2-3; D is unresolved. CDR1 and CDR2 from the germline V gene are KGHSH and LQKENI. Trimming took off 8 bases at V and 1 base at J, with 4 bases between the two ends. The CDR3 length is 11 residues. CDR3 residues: CASTGTDTQYF. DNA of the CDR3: TGTGCCAGCACCGGCACAGATACGCAGTATTTT.

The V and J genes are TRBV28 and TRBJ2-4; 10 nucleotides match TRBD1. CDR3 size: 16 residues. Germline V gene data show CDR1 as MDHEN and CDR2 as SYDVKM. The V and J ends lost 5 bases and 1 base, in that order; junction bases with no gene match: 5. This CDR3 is CASSRQGARAKNIQYF. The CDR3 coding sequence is TGTGCCAGCAGTCGACAGGGGGCTCGGGCCAAAAACATTCAGTACTTC.

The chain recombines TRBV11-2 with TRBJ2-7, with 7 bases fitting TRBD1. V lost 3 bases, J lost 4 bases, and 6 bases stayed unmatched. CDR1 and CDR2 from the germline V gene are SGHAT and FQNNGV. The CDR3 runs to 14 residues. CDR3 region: CASSFSPQGYEQYF. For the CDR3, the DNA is TGTGCCAGCAGCTTCTCCCCACAGGGGTACGAGCAGTACTTC.

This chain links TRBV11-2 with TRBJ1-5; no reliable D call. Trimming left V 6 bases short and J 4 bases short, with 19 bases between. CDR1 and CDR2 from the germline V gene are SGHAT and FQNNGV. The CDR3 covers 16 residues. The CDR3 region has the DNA TGTGCCAGCAGAGGCTGGGTATGGCTCCGGAATCAGCCCCAGCATTTT. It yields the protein CASRGWVWLRNQPQHF.

The CDR3 DNA is TGTGCCATCAGTGAGTCCCAGGAAAACAATGAGCAGTTCTTC. It yields the protein CAISESQENNEQFF. This chain links TRBV10-3 with TRBJ2-1; no definite D call. Germline CDR1 reads ENHRY; CDR2 reads SYGVKD. The CDR3 sequence is 14 residues long. With 0 bases removed from V and 5 bases from J, the gap between germline ends came to 8 bases.

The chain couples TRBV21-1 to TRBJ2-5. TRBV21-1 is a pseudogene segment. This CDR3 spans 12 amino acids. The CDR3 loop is CASSKGGETQYF. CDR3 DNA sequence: TGTGCCAGCAGCAAAGGTGGTGAGACCCAGTACTTC.

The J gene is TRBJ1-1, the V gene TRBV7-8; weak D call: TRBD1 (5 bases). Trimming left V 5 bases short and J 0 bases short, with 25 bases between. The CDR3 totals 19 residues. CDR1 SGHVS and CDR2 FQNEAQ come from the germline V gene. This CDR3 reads CASSGPRASSQGMNTEAFF. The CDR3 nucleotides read TGTGCCAGCAGCGGCCCCAGGGCAAGTAGTCAAGGCATGAACACTGAAGCTTTCTTT.

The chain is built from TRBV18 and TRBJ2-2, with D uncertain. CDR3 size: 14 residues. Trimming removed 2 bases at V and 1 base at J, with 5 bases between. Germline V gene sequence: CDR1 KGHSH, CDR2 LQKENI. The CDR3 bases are TGTGCCAGCTCACCAAGGGTGAACACCGGGGAGCTGTTTTTT. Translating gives CASSPRVNTGELFF.

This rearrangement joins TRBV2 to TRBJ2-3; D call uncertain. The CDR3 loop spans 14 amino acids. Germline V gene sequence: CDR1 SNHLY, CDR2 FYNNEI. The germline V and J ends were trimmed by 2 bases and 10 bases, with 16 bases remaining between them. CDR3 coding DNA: TGTGCCAGCAGTGAAAGGGCCCAGCGAAGTGCGCAGTATTTT. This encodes CASSERAQRSAQYF.

Written as DNA, the CDR3 is TGTGCCAGCAGCAATACCCATTGGGGGGGGCACGAGCAGTACTTC. Encoded protein: CASSNTHWGGHEQYF. This chain uses TRBV9 with TRBJ2-7, with D possibly being TRBD2 (7 bases). Germline CDR1 SGDLS, CDR2 YYNGEE. This CDR3 comprises 15 residues. The V end was cut by 4 bases, the J end by 5 bases, with 19 bases between. The full variable domain, rest sourced from reference TRBV9 and TRBJ2-7, is DSGVTQTPKHLITATGQRVTLRCSPRSGDLSVYWYQQSLDQGLQFLIQYYNGEERAKGNILERFSAQQFPDLHSELNLSSLELGDSALYFCASSNTHWGGHEQYFGPGTRLTVT.

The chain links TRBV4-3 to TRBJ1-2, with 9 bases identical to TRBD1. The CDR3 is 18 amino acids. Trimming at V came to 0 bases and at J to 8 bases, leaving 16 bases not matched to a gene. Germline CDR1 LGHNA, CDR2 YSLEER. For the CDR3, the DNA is TGCGCCAGCAGCCAAGATAGTATTTATAGGGACAGGGACGGCGGCTACACCTTC. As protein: CASSQDSIYRDRDGGYTF.

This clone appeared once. As DNA, the CDR3 is TGCAGCGTTGAGAGATCCGGAGGCAATGAGCAGTTCTTC. This translates into CSVERSGGNEQFF. The chain combines TRBV29-1 with TRBJ2-1; D is perhaps TRBD2 (5 bases). The CDR3 runs 13 residues. V lost 3 bases and J 6 bases, leaving 12 bases between the germline ends. Germline CDR1 and CDR2: SQVTM and ANQGSEA.

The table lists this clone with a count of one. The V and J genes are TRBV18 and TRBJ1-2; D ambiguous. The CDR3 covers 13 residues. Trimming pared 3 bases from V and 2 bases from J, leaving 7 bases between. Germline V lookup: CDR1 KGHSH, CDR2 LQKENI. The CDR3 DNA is TGTGCCAGCTCACCCGGAGGGAACTATGGCTACACCTTC. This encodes CASSPGGNYGYTF. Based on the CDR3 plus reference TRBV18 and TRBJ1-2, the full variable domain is NAGVMQNPRHLVRRRGQEARLRCSPMKGHSHVYWYRQLPEEGLKFMVYLQKENIIDESGMPKERFSAEFPKEGPSILRIQQVVRGDSAAYFCASSPGGNYGYTFGSGTRLTVV.

The CDR3 bases are TGTGCCAGCAGCCCGGGACTTACGAACACCGGGGAGCTGTTTTTT. Protein sequence: CASSPGLTNTGELFF. The rearrangement links TRBV7-6 to TRBJ2-2; D is possibly TRBD2 (6 bases). The CDR3 is made up of 15 amino acids. V lost 5 bases and J 0 bases, leaving 10 bases between the germline ends. Germline CDR1 is SGHVS and CDR2 is FNYEAQ.

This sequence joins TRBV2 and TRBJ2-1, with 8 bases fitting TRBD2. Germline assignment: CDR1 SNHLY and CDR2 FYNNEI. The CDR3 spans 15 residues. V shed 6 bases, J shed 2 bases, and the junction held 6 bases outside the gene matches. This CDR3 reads CASRIAGHPYNEQFF. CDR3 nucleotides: TGTGCCAGCAGGATAGCGGGGCACCCCTACAATGAGCAGTTCTTC.

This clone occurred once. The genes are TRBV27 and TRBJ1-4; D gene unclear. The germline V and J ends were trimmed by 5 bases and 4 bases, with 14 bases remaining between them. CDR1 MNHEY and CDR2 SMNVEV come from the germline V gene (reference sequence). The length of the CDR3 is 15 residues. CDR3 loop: CASSPRNPLNEKLFF. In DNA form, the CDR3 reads TGTGCCAGCAGTCCCCGGAATCCCCTTAATGAAAAACTGTTTTTT.

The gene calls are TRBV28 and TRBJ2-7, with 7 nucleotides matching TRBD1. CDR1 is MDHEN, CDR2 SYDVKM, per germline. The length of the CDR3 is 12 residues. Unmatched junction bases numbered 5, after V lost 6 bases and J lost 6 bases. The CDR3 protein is CASRGTGVEQYF. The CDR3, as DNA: TGTGCCAGCAGGGGAACAGGGGTCGAGCAGTACTTC.

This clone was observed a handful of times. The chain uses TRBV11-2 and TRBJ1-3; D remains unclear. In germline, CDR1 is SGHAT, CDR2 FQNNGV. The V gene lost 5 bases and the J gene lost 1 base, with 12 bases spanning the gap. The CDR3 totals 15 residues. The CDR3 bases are TGTGCCAGCAGCCGCGGGCTGGGATCTGGAAACACCATATATTTT. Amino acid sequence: CASSRGLGSGNTIYF.

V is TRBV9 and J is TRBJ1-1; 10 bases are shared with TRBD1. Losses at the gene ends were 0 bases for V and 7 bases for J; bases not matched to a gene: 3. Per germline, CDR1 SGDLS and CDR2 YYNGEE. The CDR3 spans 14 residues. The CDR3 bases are TGTGCCAGCAGCGTAGGACAGGGGGCCAGTGAAGCTTTCTTT. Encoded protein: CASSVGQGASEAFF. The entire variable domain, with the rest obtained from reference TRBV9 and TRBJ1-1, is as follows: DSGVTQTPKHLITATGQRVTLRCSPRSGDLSVYWYQQSLDQGLQFLIQYYNGEERAKGNILERFSAQQFPDLHSELNLSSLELGDSALYFCASSVGQGASEAFFGQGTRLTVV.

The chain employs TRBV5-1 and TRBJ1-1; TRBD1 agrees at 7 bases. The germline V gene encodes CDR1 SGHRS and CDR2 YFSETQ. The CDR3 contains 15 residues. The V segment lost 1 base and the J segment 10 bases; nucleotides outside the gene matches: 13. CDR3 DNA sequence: TGCGCCAGCAGCTTGCCAGGGGGATCCGTTCAGAGAGCTTTCTTT. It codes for CASSLPGGSVQRAFF.

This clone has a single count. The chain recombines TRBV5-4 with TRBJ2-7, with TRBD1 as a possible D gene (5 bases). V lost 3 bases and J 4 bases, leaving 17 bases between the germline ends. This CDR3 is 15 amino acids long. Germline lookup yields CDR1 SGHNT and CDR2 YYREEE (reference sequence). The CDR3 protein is CASSSPGQATYEQYF. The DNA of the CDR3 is TGTGCCAGCAGCTCCCCAGGACAAGCAACGTACGAGCAGTACTTC.